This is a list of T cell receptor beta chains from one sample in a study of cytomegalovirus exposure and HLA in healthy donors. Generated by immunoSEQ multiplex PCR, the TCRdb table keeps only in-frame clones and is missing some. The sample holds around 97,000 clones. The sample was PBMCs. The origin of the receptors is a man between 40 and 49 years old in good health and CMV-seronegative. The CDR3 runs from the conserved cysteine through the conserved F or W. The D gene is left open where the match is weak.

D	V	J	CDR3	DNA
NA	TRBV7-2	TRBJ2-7	CASSFPDTTYEQYF	TGTGCCAGCAGCTTTCCTGACACAACCTACGAGCAGTACTTC
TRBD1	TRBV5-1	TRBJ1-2	CASSLAAGQGGGYTF	TGCGCCAGCAGCTTGGCCGCGGGACAGGGGGGTGGCTACACCTTC
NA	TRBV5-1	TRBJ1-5	CASSPEGISNQPQHF	TGCGCCAGCAGCCCCGAGGGAATTAGCAATCAGCCCCAGCATTTT
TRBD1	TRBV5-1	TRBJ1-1	CASSPGQGMNTEAFF	TGCGCCAGCAGTCCTGGACAGGGGATGAACACTGAAGCTTTCTTT
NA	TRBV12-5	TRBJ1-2	CASGRDIPNYGYTF	TGTGCTAGTGGTCGGGACATCCCTAACTATGGCTACACCTTC
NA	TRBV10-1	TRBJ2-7	CASSESRYREQYF	TGCGCCAGCAGTGAGTCACGGTATCGGGAGCAGTACTTC
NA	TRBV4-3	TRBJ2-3	CASSQDHGATTDTQYF	TGCGCCAGCAGCCAAGATCACGGTGCCACCACAGATACGCAGTATTTT
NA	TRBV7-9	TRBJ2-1	CASSSQGGSYNEQFF	TGTGCCAGCAGCTCCCAGGGGGGTAGCTACAATGAGCAGTTCTTC
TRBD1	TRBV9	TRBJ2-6	CASTIPRDSLSGANVLTF	TGTGCCAGCACCATTCCCCGGGACAGCCTATCTGGGGCCAACGTCCTGACTTTC
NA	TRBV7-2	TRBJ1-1	CASSLDGHMNTEAFF	TGTGCCAGCAGCTTAGATGGACACATGAACACTGAAGCTTTCTTT
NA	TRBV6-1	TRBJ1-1	CASSEGGGKTEAFF	TGTGCCAGCAGTGAAGGCGGAGGGAAAACTGAAGCTTTCTTT
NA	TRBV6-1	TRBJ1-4	CATFGDATNEKLFF	TGTGCCACCTTCGGGGATGCAACTAATGAAAAACTGTTTTTT
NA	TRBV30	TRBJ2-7	CAWNPFGASSYEQYF	TGTGCCTGGAACCCCTTTGGGGCGAGCTCCTACGAGCAGTACTTC
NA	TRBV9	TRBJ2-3	CASSVDSRGGTDTQYF	TGTGCCAGCAGCGTAGACTCGCGGGGTGGCACAGATACGCAGTATTTT
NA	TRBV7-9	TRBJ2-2	CASSPQGLTGELFF	TGTGCCAGCAGTCCACAGGGTCTAACCGGGGAGCTGTTTTTT
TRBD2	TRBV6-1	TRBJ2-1	CASRLAGGPKDEQFF	TGTGCCAGCAGACTAGCGGGGGGGCCGAAGGATGAGCAGTTCTTC
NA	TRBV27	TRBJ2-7	CASSLSSPVSSYEQYF	TGTGCCAGCAGTTTATCGAGTCCGGTGAGCTCCTACGAGCAGTACTTC